This T cell receptor beta chain was identified in a study of shared clonotypes between healthy human individuals. Investigators spread the genomic DNA of each subset evenly over several immunoSEQ plates. The protocol was immunoSEQ multiplex PCR, while the TCRdb copy is restricted to in-frame clones and leaves out a portion. The table includes millions of clones, around 95% detected once. The V end lost 1 base, the J end lost 3 bases, and 6 bases lay between the germline ends. Germline CDR1 SQVTM, CDR2 ANQGSEA. The CDR3 has 12 amino acids. In regard to this clone: Its specificity is unknown.

Study findings and constraints: Sharing across a handful of donors was seen in 4.5% to 5.5% of naive CD4 clonotypes.

CD4+ cells underwent separation, giving CD45RA+ naive and CD45RA-negative memory subsets. Sequencing was done on a sample of naive CD4+ T cells sorted from blood. Documented subset: CD45RA+ positively selected. The rearrangement uses TRBV29-1 and TRBJ1-1; D ambiguous. This clonotype was obtained from a man aged 18 to 30 in good health. In DNA form, the CDR3 reads TGCAGCGTTGAAGTCTATGACACTGAAGCTTTCTTT. As protein: CSVEVYDTEAFF.